This T cell receptor beta chain comes out of a study of T cells in Graves' hyperthyroidism and ophthalmopathy. Absence of ophthalmopathy progression within 18 months defined stable Graves' hyperthyroidism. Amplification yielded TCR beta CDR3 regions, with RNA transcripts as the source. A first-round RT-PCR of the TCR CDR3 used the HTBI primer set. TCRdb called the multiplex PCR reads again in MiXCR, with one record for every CDR3 protein. In the table there are around 540,000 distinct CDR3 sequences, about 45% of which are singletons. Germline-derived CDR1 and CDR2 are LNHDA and SQIVND (reference sequence). Trimming removed 6 bases at V and 1 base at J, with 15 bases between. The CDR3 spans 15 residues.

The sample consisted of peripheral blood or thyroid tissue (not recorded which). This TCR derives from a woman between 18 and 29 years old with Graves' hyperthyroidism. The chain joins TRBV19 to TRBJ2-5; maybe TRBD2 (6 bases). CDR3 bases: TGTGCCAGTAGACCCTCCCAGGGAGGCCAAGAGACCCAGTACTTC. Residues: CASRPSQGGQETQYF.